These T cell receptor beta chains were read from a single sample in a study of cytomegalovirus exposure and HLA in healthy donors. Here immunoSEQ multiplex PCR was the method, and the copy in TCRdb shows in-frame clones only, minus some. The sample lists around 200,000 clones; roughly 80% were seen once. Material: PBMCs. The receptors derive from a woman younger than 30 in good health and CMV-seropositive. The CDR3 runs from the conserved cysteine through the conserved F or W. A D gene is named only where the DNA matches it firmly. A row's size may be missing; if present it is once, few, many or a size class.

CASSQAGTGEHGGSPLHF | TGTGCCAGCAGCCAAGCCGGGACAGGGGAACATGGAGGCTCACCCCTCCACTTT | TRBJ1-6 | NA | TRBV4-2 | TRBD1
CASKGGAYEQYF | TGCGCCAGCAAAGGGGGGGCCTACGAGCAGTACTTC | TRBJ2-7 | NA | TRBV5-1 | NA
CASSLAGRVTEAFF | TGCGCCAGCAGCTTGGCCGGGAGGGTAACTGAAGCTTTCTTT | TRBJ1-1 | NA | TRBV5-1 | NA
CASRKDSYEQYF | TGCGCCAGCAGGAAGGACTCTTACGAGCAGTACTTC | TRBJ2-7 | NA | TRBV10-2 | NA
CASSQAGTGDNSPLHF | TGCGCCAGCAGCCAAGCCGGGACAGGTGATAATTCACCCCTCCACTTT | TRBJ1-6 | few | TRBV4-1 | TRBD1
CASSSGQGAWEQYF | TGTGCCAGCAGCTCCGGACAGGGGGCTTGGGAGCAGTACTTC | TRBJ2-7 | NA | TRBV7-9 | TRBD1
CASSLDGLNSYEQYF | TGTGCCAGCAGCTTAGACGGACTAAACTCCTACGAGCAGTACTTC | TRBJ2-7 | NA | TRBV11-2 | NA
CASSIRQGRPNEKLFF | TGTGCCAGCAGTATTCGACAGGGCCGACCTAATGAAAAACTGTTTTTT | TRBJ1-4 | NA | TRBV27 | TRBD1
CASALETGGNSPLHF | TGCGCCAGCGCACTTGAGACAGGGGGAAATTCACCCCTCCACTTT | TRBJ1-6 | NA | TRBV10-2 | TRBD1
CASSLDRSGELFF | TGTGCCAGCAGCTTGGACAGATCCGGGGAGCTGTTTTTT | TRBJ2-2 | NA | TRBV5-6 | NA
CASSQGQINQPQHF | TGCGCCAGCAGCCAAGGCCAGATCAATCAGCCCCAGCATTTT | TRBJ1-5 | NA | TRBV4-1 | NA
CASSRDRGAVGYTF | TGTGCCAGCAGCCGGGACAGGGGTGCTGTCGGCTACACCTTC | TRBJ1-2 | once | TRBV5-4 | TRBD1
CASSKSGGLTEAFF | TGTGCCAGCAGCAAATCAGGGGGGCTCACTGAAGCTTTCTTT | TRBJ1-1 | NA | TRBV7-3 | TRBD1
CATDRLYGYTF | TGTGCCACCGACAGACTCTATGGCTACACCTTC | TRBJ1-2 | NA | TRBV6-1 | NA
CASSDRGPSSGNTIYF | TGTGCCAGCAGTGACAGGGGGCCTAGCTCTGGAAACACCATATATTTT | TRBJ1-3 | NA | TRBV7-2 | TRBD1
CASSPGHSEQYF | TGTGCCAGCAGCCCGGGACACTCCGAGCAGTACTTC | TRBJ2-7 | NA | TRBV7-9 | NA